This TCR beta chain derives from a study of cytomegalovirus exposure and HLA in healthy donors. V gave up 8 bases and J gave up 10 bases, with 8 bases separating them. Germline V gene sequence: CDR1 SEHNR, CDR2 FQNEAQ (reference sequence). CDR3 length: 9 residues. Overall study findings and caveats: In vitro checks showed that a few CMV-associated chains really do target CMV antigens. Reported performance of the classifier showed diagnosis of cytomegalovirus status with high specificity and sensitivity.

Sequencing was performed with immunoSEQ multiplex PCR; in TCRdb, only in-frame clones are kept and a portion is missing. The repertoire holds over 75,000 clones, with about 85% as singletons. Notes on this clone: Its antigen is not identified.

The TCR sequence derives from a man aged 18 to 30 in good health and CMV-seropositive. The sample consisted of PBMCs. V usage is TRBV7-9 and J usage is TRBJ1-1; D is uncertain. DNA of the CDR3: TGTGCCAGCGGGGAGGGAGCTTTCTTT. Protein: CASGEGAFF.